This T cell receptor (beta chain) was captured in a study of metastatic and nonmetastatic thyroid tumors. Study observations and caveats: Malignant thyroid tumors reportedly had TCR beta diversity that was significantly higher than in benign nodules, in blood and tumor.

This clone has a count of ten or more. Its antigen is currently unknown. The CDR3 extends over 14 amino acids. Trimming left V 4 bases short and J 1 base short, with 10 bases between. Looked up from germline, CDR1 is MGHRA and CDR2 is YSYEKL. All patients were treatment-naive before thyroid surgery. MiXCR re-clonotyped the PCR reads for TCRdb. The table shows approximately 69,000 clones, with 14% occurring only once. The receptor comes from a male donor with papillary thyroid cancer or a benign thyroid nodule (not recorded which). Some clones in this sample may be carry-over from other donors' samples. The sequenced sample was blood. The rearrangement uses TRBV4-1 and TRBJ1-1; D is unresolved. CDR3 residues: CASSPYQRNTEAFF. The CDR3 DNA sequence: TGCGCCAGCAGCCCTTATCAGAGGAACACTGAAGCTTTCTTT.